The source of this T cell receptor beta chain is a study of blood T cell repertoires in COVID-19. The J segment lost 7 bases and the V segment lost 0 bases, leaving 5 bases of the junction unmatched. The germline gives CDR1 LNHNV, CDR2 YYDKDF (reference sequence). This CDR3 is 15 amino acids long. Only a few counts were recorded for this clone. Assay used: immunoSEQ multiplex PCR; TCRdb lists only in-frame clones, some missing. The sample gives roughly 120,000 clones, approximately 92% of which show up once; around a quarter is in the top ten. This sequence originates from a man aged 65-85 years with active or convalescent COVID-19. The chain carries TRBV15 and TRBJ1-5; 8 positions agree with TRBD1. The sequenced sample consisted of peripheral blood. CDR3 in DNA: TGTGCCACCAGCAGAGATAGCAGGGGGCTACAGCCCCAGCATTTT. Translating it yields CATSRDSRGLQPQHF.